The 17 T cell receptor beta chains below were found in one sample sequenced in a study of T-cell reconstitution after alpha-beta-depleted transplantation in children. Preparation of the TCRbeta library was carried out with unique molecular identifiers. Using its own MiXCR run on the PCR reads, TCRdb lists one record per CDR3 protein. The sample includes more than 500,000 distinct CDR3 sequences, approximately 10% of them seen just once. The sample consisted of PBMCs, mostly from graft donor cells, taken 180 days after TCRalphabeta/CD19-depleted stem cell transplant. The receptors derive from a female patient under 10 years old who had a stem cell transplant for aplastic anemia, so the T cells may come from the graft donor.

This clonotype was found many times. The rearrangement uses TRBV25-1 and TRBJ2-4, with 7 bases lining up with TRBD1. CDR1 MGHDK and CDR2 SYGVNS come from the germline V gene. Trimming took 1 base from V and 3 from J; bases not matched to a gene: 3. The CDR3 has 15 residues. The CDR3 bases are TGTGCCAGCAGTGAATTCGGGACAGACAAAAACATTCAGTACTTC. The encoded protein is CASSEFGTDKNIQYF. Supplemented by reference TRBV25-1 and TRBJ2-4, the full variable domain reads EADIYQTPRYLVIGTGKKITLECSQTMGHDKMYWYQQDPGMELHLIHYSYGVNSTEKGDLSSESTVSRIRTEHFPLTLESARPSHTSQYLCASSEFGTDKNIQYFGAGTRLSVL.

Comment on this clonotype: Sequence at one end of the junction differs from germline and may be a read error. The CDR3 spells CASSLSGGRAGF. As DNA, the CDR3 is TGTGCCAGCAGCTTGAGTGGGGGACGAGCCGGTTTT. The chain uses TRBV7-2 and TRBJ2-3; either TRBD1 or TRBD2 may fit D (5 bases each). Germline values: CDR1 SGHTA, CDR2 FQGNSA. The CDR3 runs to 12 residues.

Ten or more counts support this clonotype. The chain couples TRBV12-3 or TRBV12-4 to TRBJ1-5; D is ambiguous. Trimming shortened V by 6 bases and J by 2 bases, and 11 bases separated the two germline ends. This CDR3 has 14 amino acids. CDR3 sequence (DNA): TGTGCCAGCAGAGTGGAGGGAGGCAATCAGCCCCAGCATTTT. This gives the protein CASRVEGGNQPQHF.

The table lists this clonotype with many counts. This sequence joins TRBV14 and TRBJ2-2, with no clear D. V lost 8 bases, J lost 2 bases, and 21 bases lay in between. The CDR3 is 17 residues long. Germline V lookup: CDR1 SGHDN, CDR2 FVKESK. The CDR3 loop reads CASSTPHGPSNTGELFF. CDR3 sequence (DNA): TGTGCCAGCTCGACACCTCATGGACCTTCTAACACCGGGGAGCTGTTTTTT.

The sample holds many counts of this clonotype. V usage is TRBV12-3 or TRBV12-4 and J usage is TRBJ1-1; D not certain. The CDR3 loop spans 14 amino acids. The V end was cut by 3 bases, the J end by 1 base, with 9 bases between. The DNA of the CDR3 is TGTGCCAGCAGTTTGACGGAAGGGAACACTGAAGCTTTCTTT. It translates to CASSLTEGNTEAFF.

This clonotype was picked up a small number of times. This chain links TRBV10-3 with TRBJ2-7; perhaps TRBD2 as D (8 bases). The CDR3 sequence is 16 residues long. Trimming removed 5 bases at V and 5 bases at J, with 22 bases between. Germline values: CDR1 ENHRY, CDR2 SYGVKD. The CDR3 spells CAISILAVEGGHEQYF. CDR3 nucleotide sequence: TGTGCCATCAGTATACTAGCGGTTGAAGGGGGCCACGAGCAGTACTTC.

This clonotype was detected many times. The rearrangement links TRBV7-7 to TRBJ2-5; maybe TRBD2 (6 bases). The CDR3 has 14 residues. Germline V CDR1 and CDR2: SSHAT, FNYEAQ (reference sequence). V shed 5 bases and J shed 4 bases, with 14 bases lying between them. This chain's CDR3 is CASSPTGVPETQYF. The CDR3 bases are TGTGCCAGCAGCCCTACGGGGGTTCCAGAGACCCAGTACTTC.

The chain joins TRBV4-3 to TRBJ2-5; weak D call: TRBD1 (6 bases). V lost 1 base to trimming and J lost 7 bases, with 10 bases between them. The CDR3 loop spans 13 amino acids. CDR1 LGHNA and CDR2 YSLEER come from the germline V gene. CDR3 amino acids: CASSQGQAGTQYF. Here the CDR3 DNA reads TGCGCCAGCAGCCAAGGACAGGCCGGGACCCAGTACTTC.

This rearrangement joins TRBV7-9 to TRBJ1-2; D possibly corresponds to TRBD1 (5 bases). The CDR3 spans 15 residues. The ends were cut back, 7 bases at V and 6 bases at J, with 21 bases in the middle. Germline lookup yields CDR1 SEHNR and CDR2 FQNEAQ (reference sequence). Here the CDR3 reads CASTLLAQGEDGYTF. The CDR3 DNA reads TGTGCCAGCACCCTACTTGCCCAGGGTGAGGATGGCTACACCTTC.

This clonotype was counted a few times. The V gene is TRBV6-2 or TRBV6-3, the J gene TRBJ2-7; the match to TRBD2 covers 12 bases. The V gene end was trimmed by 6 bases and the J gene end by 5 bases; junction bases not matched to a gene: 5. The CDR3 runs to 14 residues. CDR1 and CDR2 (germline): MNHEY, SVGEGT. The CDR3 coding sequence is TGTGCCAGCAGCACGACTAGCGGGAGTGACGAGCAGTACTTC. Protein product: CASSTTSGSDEQYF.

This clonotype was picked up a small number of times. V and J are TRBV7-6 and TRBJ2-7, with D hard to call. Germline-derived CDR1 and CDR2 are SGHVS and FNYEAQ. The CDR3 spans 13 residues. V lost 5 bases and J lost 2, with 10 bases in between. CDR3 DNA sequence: TGTGCCAGCAGCCCGACCCCAGCCTACGAGCAGTACTTC. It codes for CASSPTPAYEQYF.

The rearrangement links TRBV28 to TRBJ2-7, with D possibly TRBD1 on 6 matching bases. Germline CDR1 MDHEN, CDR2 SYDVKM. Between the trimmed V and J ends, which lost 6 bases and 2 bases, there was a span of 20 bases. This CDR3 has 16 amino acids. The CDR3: CASRAAGTNHPYEQYF. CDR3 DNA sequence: TGTGCCAGCAGGGCTGCCGGGACAAACCACCCCTACGAGCAGTACTTC.

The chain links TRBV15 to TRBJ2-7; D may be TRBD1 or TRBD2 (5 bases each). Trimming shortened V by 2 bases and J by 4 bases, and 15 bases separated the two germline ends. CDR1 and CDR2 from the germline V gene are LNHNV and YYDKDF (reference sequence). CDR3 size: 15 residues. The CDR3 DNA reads TGTGCCACCAGCAGAACTTGGGACGGAGGATACGAGCAGTACTTC. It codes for CATSRTWDGGYEQYF.

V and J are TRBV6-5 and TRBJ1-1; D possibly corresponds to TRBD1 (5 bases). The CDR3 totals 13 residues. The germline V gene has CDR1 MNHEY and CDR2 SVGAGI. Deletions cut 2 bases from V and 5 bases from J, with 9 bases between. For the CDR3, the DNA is TGTGCCAGCAGTTACCGGGGGTGGACTGAAGCTTTCTTT. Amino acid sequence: CASSYRGWTEAFF.

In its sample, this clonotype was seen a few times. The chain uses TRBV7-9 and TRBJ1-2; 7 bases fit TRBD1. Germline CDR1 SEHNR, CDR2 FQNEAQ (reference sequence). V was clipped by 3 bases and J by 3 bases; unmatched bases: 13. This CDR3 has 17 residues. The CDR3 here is CASSFRTDRVRHYGYTF. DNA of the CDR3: TGTGCCAGCAGCTTTCGGACAGACAGGGTCCGACACTATGGCTACACCTTC. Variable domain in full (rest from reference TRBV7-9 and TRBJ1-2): DTGVSQNPRHKITKRGQNVTFRCDPISEHNRLYWYRQTLGQGPEFLTYFQNEAQLEKSRLLSDRFSAERPKGSFSTLEIQRTEQGDSAMYLCASSFRTDRVRHYGYTFGSGTRLTVV.

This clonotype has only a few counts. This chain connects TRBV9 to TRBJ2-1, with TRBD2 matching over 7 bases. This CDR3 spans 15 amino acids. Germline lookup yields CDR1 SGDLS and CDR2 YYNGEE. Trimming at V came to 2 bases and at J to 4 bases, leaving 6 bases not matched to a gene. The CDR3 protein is CASSVRLAAYNEQFF. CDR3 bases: TGTGCCAGCAGCGTCCGACTAGCCGCGTACAATGAGCAGTTCTTC.

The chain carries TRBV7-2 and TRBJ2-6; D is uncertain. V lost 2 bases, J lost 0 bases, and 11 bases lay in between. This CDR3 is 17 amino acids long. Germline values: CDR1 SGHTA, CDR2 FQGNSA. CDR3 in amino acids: CASSLMARNSGANVLTF. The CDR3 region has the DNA TGTGCCAGCAGCTTAATGGCCCGCAACTCTGGGGCCAACGTCCTGACTTTC.